The source of this TCR beta chain is a study of glioma-infiltrating T cells. Overall study findings and caveats: Tissue-blood divergence was below expectation in non-neoplastic patients, above in gliomas.

Germline loops: CDR1 KGHDR, CDR2 SFDVKD. This CDR3 has 17 amino acids. Losses at the gene ends were 9 bases for V and 4 bases for J; bases not matched to a gene: 12. A word on this clonotype: Antigen specificity is unknown.

Amplification of TCR alpha and beta CDR3 regions from RNA used iRepertoire nested multiplex PCR. TCRdb re-called the multiplex PCR reads through MiXCR, storing one row per CDR3 protein. The sample shows about 12,000 distinct CDR3 sequences, approximately 25% of them seen only once. The chain combines TRBV24-1 with TRBJ2-6; 9 bases are shared with TRBD1. Sequenced sample: glioma tissue, nonneoplastic brain tissue, or PBMCs (not recorded which). The TCR was taken from a human donor with low-grade glioma or glioblastoma, undergoing nonglioma brain surgery, or in good health (not recorded which). The CDR3: CATGGRTGASGANVLTF. CDR3 in DNA: TGTGCCACCGGCGGCCGGACAGGGGCATCAGGGGCCAACGTCCTGACTTTC.